This T cell receptor (beta chain) was recovered during a study of blood T cell repertoires in COVID-19. Study as a whole: From T cells, B-cell-depleted T cells, or PBMCs came the material, which was cDNA or gDNA.

Generated by immunoSEQ multiplex PCR, the TCRdb table keeps only in-frame clones and is missing some. Of around 230,000 clones in the sample, around four fifths were seen once. The CDR3 sequence is 16 residues long. V dropped 3 bases and J dropped 4; count of bases not matched to a gene: 11. The germline gives CDR1 MNHEY, CDR2 SVGAGI. V is TRBV6-5 and J is TRBJ2-7, with 8 nucleotides matching TRBD2. The sample taken for sequencing was peripheral blood. This clonotype was sampled from a man in his forties with acute or convalescent COVID-19. The CDR3: CASSYSGTRGEYEQYF. In DNA, the CDR3 is TGTGCCAGCAGTTATTCCGGGACTAGGGGTGAATACGAGCAGTACTTC.